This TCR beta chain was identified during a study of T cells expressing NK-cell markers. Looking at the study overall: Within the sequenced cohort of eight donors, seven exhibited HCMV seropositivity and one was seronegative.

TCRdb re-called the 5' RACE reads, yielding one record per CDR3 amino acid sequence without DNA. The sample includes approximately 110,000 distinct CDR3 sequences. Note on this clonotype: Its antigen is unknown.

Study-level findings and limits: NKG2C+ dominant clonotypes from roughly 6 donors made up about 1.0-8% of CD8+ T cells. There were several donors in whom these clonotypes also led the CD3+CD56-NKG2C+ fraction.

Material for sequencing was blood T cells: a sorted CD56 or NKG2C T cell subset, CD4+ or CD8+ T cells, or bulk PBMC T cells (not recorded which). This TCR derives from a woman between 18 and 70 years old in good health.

The CDR3 region is CASSLDGGVETQYF. The gene calls are TRBV7-6 and TRBJ2-5; TCRdb selects TRBD2, and the lack of DNA leaves this call unchecked. The CDR3 consists of 14 residues. The V gene's germline CDR1 is SGHVS and CDR2 FNYEAQ.